A selection of T cell receptor beta chains follows, all from one sample in a study of post-analysis software for immune sequencing data. TCRdb processed the PCR reads anew with MiXCR; each CDR3 protein has one entry. Of around 700,000 distinct CDR3 sequences listed, over 45% are singletons. Sample: blood. All receptors derive from a girl aged 2-10 years with multiple sclerosis. Both conserved end residues are trimmed from each CDR3.

J: TRBJ2-1; V: TRBV7-9; CDR3: ASSFGPHDEQF
J: TRBJ2-3; V: TRBV7-8; CDR3: ASSRTSGTGGADTQY
J: TRBJ2-1; V: TRBV20-1; CDR3: SAQSSGNEQF
J: TRBJ2-3; V: TRBV15; CDR3: ATSEVGQEDTQY
J: TRBJ2-5; V: TRBV5-1; CDR3: ASSLAGGIEETQY
J: TRBJ2-2; V: TRBV6-5; CDR3: ASSYGNSGGADTGELF
J: TRBJ2-3; V: TRBV4-2; CDR3: ASSQGTSGRAVRTDTQY
J: TRBJ2-1; V: TRBV27; CDR3: ASSFGTGGIDEQF
J: TRBJ2-1; V: TRBV7-2; CDR3: ASSYLAQPSGRSTDNEQF
J: TRBJ2-1; V: TRBV5-1; CDR3: ASSLAPGFDEQF
J: TRBJ2-5; V: TRBV24-1; CDR3: ATRGRQRETQY
J: TRBJ2-1; V: TRBV20-1; CDR3: SASVDRSPYNEQF
J: TRBJ2-5; V: TRBV5-1; CDR3: ASRIQETQY
J: TRBJ2-1; V: TRBV4-1; CDR3: ASSQGRGGPYNEQF
J: TRBJ2-5; V: TRBV20-1; CDR3: SAASQETQY
J: TRBJ2-7; V: TRBV6-4; CDR3: ASSDETGAFYEQY
J: TRBJ1-5; V: TRBV5-1; CDR3: ASTPGPNQPQH
J: TRBJ2-3; V: TRBV12-3/TRBV12-4; CDR3: ASSPALGAHTDAQY
J: TRBJ2-3; V: TRBV7-2; CDR3: ASSPQGTGGILGTDTQY
J: TRBJ1-2; V: TRBV19; CDR3: ASSFPGGGYT
J: TRBJ1-6; V: TRBV5-1; CDR3: ASSLAGDEGSPLH
J: TRBJ1-2; V: TRBV6-5; CDR3: ASSSPGQGVLQDGYT
J: TRBJ2-1; V: TRBV20-1; CDR3: SALTRTNNEQF
J: TRBJ2-5; V: TRBV29-1; CDR3: SVELLGTESETQY
J: TRBJ2-1; V: TRBV10-3; CDR3: AISGGLLGERF
J: TRBJ2-5; V: TRBV7-2; CDR3: ASSSRDRETQY
J: TRBJ2-7; V: TRBV6-1; CDR3: ASSEVRSYEQY
J: TRBJ2-1; V: TRBV3-1; CDR3: ASSPTGTASYNEQF
J: TRBJ2-5; V: TRBV12-3/TRBV12-4; CDR3: ASSLAHQPRQETQY
J: TRBJ2-4; V: TRBV12-3/TRBV12-4; CDR3: ASSLAGRVAKNIQY
J: TRBJ2-1; V: TRBV7-2; CDR3: ASSLGAGNSYEQF
J: TRBJ1-2; V: TRBV7-9; CDR3: ASSHPTATYGYT
J: TRBJ2-3; V: TRBV10-3; CDR3: AISDLGHLTDTQY
J: TRBJ2-5; V: TRBV5-6; CDR3: ASSLLSSGAQETQY
J: TRBJ2-1; V: TRBV3-1; CDR3: ASSQGDYSYNEQF
J: TRBJ2-1; V: TRBV2; CDR3: ASSTGGGPNNEQF
J: TRBJ2-5; V: TRBV16; CDR3: ASSRSDPETQY
J: TRBJ2-1; V: TRBV20-1; CDR3: SADGLAGDGNEQF
J: TRBJ2-7; V: TRBV12-3/TRBV12-4; CDR3: ASSLGLAGEREQY
J: TRBJ2-1; V: TRBV20-1; CDR3: SATGLAGGPFYNEQF
J: TRBJ1-6; V: TRBV20-1; CDR3: SARDMPDSPLH
J: TRBJ1-2; V: TRBV9; CDR3: ASSVRQGLYGYT
J: TRBJ1-2; V: TRBV19; CDR3: ASSTDGAWYGYT
J: TRBJ1-1; V: TRBV5-4; CDR3: ASSAILGTEAF